This TCR beta chain comes out of a study of blood T cell repertoires in COVID-19. Whole-study context: Whether acute or convalescent, the COVID-19 samples came from the United States, Italy and Spain. PBMCs, B-cell-depleted T cells, or T cells were the source of the cDNA or gDNA that made up the material.

This CDR3 has 14 residues. Germline V CDR1 and CDR2: LNHDA, SQIVND (reference sequence). The V and J ends lost 10 bases and 4 bases respectively, with 16 bases between them. Original handling: Nucleated cell counts were estimated from reference gene primer amplification. The method was immunoSEQ multiplex PCR; TCRdb's version includes in-frame clones alone and lacks a portion of them. V, J and clone size were drawn from that table, and D and trimming were deduced from the DNA. The data show about 230,000 clones, roughly 80% seen once. Sequenced material: peripheral blood. The clonotype was recovered from a woman of 80 years or more with acute or convalescent COVID-19. V gene TRBV19 combines with J gene TRBJ1-4; D is possibly TRBD1 (5 bases). This CDR3 is CATSLGALNEKLFF. The CDR3 DNA is TGTGCCACCTCATTAGGGGCCCTTAATGAAAAACTGTTTTTT.